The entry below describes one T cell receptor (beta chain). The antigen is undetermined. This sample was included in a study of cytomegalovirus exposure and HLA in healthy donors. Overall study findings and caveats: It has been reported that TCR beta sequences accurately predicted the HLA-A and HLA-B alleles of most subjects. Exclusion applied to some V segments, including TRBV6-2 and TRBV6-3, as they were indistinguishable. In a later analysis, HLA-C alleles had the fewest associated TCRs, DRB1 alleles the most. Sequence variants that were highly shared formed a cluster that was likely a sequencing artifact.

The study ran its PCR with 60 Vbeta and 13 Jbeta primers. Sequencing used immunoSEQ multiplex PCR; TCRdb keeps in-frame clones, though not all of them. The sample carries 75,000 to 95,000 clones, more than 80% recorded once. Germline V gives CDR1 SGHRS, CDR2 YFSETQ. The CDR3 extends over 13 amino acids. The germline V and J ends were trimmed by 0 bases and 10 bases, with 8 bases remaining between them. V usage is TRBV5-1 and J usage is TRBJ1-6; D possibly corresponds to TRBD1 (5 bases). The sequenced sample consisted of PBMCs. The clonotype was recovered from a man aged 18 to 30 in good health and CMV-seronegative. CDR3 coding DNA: TGCGCCAGCAGCTTGGCGGGGGAATCACCCCTCCACTTT. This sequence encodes CASSLAGESPLHF.